This T cell receptor beta chain is drawn from a study of T cells expressing NK-cell markers. Whole-study context: It was from sorted CD3+CD56+NKG2C+, CD3+CD56+NKG2C- and CD3+CD56-NKG2C+ T cells that TCR beta repertoires came.

Looked up from germline, CDR1 is PRHDT and CDR2 is FYEKMQ (reference sequence). The CDR3 covers 15 residues. For each CDR3 protein, TCRdb gives one entry from its re-call of the 5' RACE reads, without DNA. Its table records roughly 160,000 distinct CDR3 sequences. Sequences were obtained from blood T cells: a sorted CD56 or NKG2C T cell subset, CD4+ or CD8+ T cells, or bulk PBMC T cells (not recorded which). This TCR derives from a man aged 18-70 years in good health. The chain has TRBV13 and TRBJ2-3; TCRdb's assignment of TRBD2 cannot be checked, as there is no DNA. Here the CDR3 reads CASSSRGGSTDTQYF.